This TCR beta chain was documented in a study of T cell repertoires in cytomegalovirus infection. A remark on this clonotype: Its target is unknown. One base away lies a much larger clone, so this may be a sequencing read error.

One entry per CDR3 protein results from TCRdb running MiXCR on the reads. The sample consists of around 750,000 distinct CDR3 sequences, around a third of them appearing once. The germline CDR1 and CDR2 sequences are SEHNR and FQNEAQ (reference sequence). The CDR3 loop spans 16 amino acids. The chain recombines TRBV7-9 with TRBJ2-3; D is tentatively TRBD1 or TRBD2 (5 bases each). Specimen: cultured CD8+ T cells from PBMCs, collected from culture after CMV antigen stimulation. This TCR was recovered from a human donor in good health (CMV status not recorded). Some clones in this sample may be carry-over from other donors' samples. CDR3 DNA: TGTGTCAGCAGCTTATACGGGGCTGGGGGCACAGATACGCAGTATTTT. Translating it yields CVSSLYGAGGTDTQYF.